This T cell receptor (beta chain) was documented in a study of blood T cell repertoires in COVID-19. Profiled with immunoSEQ multiplex PCR; TCRdb holds only in-frame clones, not every one. The sample includes 300,000 or so clones, approximately 92% of them seen just once. This CDR3 spans 15 amino acids. Unmatched junction bases numbered 12, after V lost 3 bases and J lost 11 bases. In germline, CDR1 is SGHNT, CDR2 YENEEA. This receptor was obtained from a woman under 40 who had recovered from COVID-19. The genes are TRBV11-3 and TRBJ2-1, with 8 bases matching TRBD1. Sequenced sample: PBMCs or T cells enriched from blood (not recorded which). The CDR3 DNA reads as TGTGCCAGCAGCTTTGGACAGGGTTTAGCCACCAAGCAGTTCTTC. Protein product: CASSFGQGLATKQFF.